This T cell receptor (beta chain) derives from a study of blood T cell repertoires in COVID-19. Per the original methods: Counts of nucleated cells, estimated from reference gene primer amplification, were obtained. Only in-frame clones appear in the TCRdb table, and some are missing; sequencing was by immunoSEQ multiplex PCR. V, J and clone size were drawn from that table, and D and trimming were deduced from the DNA. The sample shows roughly 150,000 clones, under 85% of them seen only once. J was trimmed by 3 bases and V by 2 bases; bases with no gene match: 10. The germline V gene has CDR1 SGDLS and CDR2 YYNGEE. The CDR3 loop spans 16 amino acids.

This clonotype was sampled from a man aged 45-65 years with active or convalescent COVID-19. This sequence joins TRBV9 and TRBJ1-2; TRBD1 agrees at 7 bases. Sequenced input: peripheral blood. The CDR3 reads CASSVGGQTVYYGYTF. CDR3 nucleotide sequence: TGTGCCAGCAGCGTGGGGGGACAGACGGTTTACTATGGCTACACCTTC. Filled out from reference TRBV9 and TRBJ1-2, the complete variable domain reads DSGVTQTPKHLITATGQRVTLRCSPRSGDLSVYWYQQSLDQGLQFLIQYYNGEERAKGNILERFSAQQFPDLHSELNLSSLELGDSALYFCASSVGGQTVYYGYTFGSGTRLTVV.